The 9 T cell receptor beta chains given below trace back to one sample, sequenced in a study of graft-versus-host responses after intestinal transplantation. Produced via immunoSEQ multiplex PCR; TCRdb's table is partial and in-frame only. The sample contains about 110,000 clones, roughly 89% of which appear only once. Their cognate antigens are unknown. The input for sequencing was unstimulated CD4+ T cells sorted from spleen or lymph node cells, taken before transplant. The receptors were gathered from a human donor who was the organ donor for an intestinal transplant.

The chain uses TRBV5-1 and TRBJ1-4; 7 nucleotides agree with TRBD1. The J segment lost 0 bases and the V segment lost 2 bases, leaving 4 bases of the junction unmatched. CDR1 is SGHRS and CDR2 is YFSETQ in the germline V gene. This CDR3 contains 16 residues. CDR3 bases: TGCGCCAGCAGCTTCAGGGGGGGTGCAACTAATGAAAAACTGTTTTTT. As protein: CASSFRGGATNEKLFF.

The chain combines TRBV5-1 with TRBJ1-1, with a possible D match to TRBD1 (5 bases). Germline V CDR1 and CDR2: SGHRS, YFSETQ. This CDR3 has 13 residues. Trimming took off 1 base at V and 4 bases at J, with 8 bases between the two ends. CDR3 DNA: TGCGCCAGCAGCTTGAGTCAGGGCACTGAAGCTTTCTTT. It specifies CASSLSQGTEAFF.

The V and J genes are TRBV5-4 and TRBJ1-1; D call uncertain. Germline V gene lookup returns CDR1 SGHNT and CDR2 YYREEE (reference sequence). This CDR3 spans 13 amino acids. V lost 0 bases and J lost 5, with 8 bases in between. The chain's CDR3 is CASSLDSGTEAFF. In nucleotides, the CDR3 is TGTGCCAGCAGCTTGGACTCCGGGACTGAAGCTTTCTTT.

The chain uses TRBV2 and TRBJ2-2, with D possibly being TRBD2 (6 bases). CDR1 is SNHLY and CDR2 is FYNNEI in the germline V gene. The CDR3 spans 13 residues. The V end lost 3 bases, the J end lost 6 bases, and 8 bases lay between the germline ends. CDR3 protein: CASSESGPGELFF. CDR3 nucleotide sequence: TGTGCCAGCAGTGAGAGCGGGCCCGGGGAGCTGTTTTTT. The variable domain in full, with the rest retrieved from reference TRBV2 and TRBJ2-2, is EPEVTQTPSHQVTQMGQEVILRCVPISNHLYFYWYRQILGQKVEFLVSFYNNEISEKSEIFDDQFSVERPDGSNFTLKIRSTKLEDSAMYFCASSESGPGELFFGEGSRLTVL.

The V call is TRBV6-6, the J call TRBJ1-3, with no clear D. Between the trimmed V and J ends, which lost 6 bases and 0 bases, there was a span of 9 bases. Germline V gene data show CDR1 as MNHNY and CDR2 as SVGAGI (reference sequence). The CDR3 is 14 amino acids. The chain's CDR3 is CASRGWVSGNTIYF. CDR3 sequence (DNA): TGTGCCAGCAGGGGGTGGGTCTCTGGAAACACCATATATTTT.

This chain links TRBV6-1 with TRBJ2-7; TRBD2 is a possible D gene (5 bases). This CDR3 comprises 13 residues. V was cut by 9 bases and J by 2 bases, with 14 bases left in between. Germline loops: CDR1 MNHNS, CDR2 SASEGT. CDR3 protein: CASSRTEPYEQYF. Written as DNA, the CDR3 is TGTGCCAGTTCTAGGACTGAACCCTACGAGCAGTACTTC.

This clone has just a few counts. The chain couples TRBV7-2 to TRBJ2-7; 7 positions agree with TRBD2. The junction had 12 bases not matched to a gene; V was cut back by 5 bases and J by 2 bases. CDR3 length: 16 residues. Germline V CDR1 and CDR2: SGHTA, FQGNSA. CDR3 bases: TGTGCCAGCAGCCTACCAGGCACTGCGGGGGCCTACGAGCAGTACTTC. Protein sequence: CASSLPGTAGAYEQYF.

V is TRBV6-6 and J is TRBJ2-5, with no clear D. The CDR3 consists of 14 residues. The germline V and J ends were trimmed by 0 bases and 5 bases, with 10 bases remaining between them. Germline CDR1 and CDR2: MNHNY and SVGAGI (reference sequence). CDR3 in amino acids: CASSYSSVGETQYF. CDR3 coding DNA: TGTGCCAGCAGTTACTCCAGTGTAGGTGAGACCCAGTACTTC.

The chain carries TRBV10-3 and TRBJ2-1; the match to TRBD1 covers 10 bases. The germline gives CDR1 ENHRY, CDR2 SYGVKD. The junction had 6 bases not matched to a gene; V was cut back by 2 bases and J by 5 bases. CDR3 length equals 16 residues. DNA for the CDR3: TGTGCCATCAGTGAGCCGGGACAGGGGAGGGACAATGAGCAGTTCTTC. It specifies CAISEPGQGRDNEQFF.